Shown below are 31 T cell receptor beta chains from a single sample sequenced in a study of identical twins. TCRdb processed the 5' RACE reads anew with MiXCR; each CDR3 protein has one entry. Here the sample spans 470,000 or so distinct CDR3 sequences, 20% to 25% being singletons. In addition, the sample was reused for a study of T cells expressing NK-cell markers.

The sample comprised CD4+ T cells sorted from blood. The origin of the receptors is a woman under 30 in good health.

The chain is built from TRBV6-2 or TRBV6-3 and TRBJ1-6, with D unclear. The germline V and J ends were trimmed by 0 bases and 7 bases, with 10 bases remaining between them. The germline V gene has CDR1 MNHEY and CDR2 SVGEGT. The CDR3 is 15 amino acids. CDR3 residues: CASSYSVRQNSPLHF. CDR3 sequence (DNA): TGTGCCAGCAGTTACTCGGTCCGGCAGAATTCACCCCTCCACTTT.

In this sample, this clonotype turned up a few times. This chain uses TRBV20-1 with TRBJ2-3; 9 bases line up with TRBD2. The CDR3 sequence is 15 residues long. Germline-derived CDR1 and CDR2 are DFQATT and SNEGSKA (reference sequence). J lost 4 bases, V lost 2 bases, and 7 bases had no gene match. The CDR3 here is CSARWAGGHADTQYF. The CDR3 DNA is TGCAGTGCTAGATGGGCGGGAGGGCACGCAGATACGCAGTATTTT.

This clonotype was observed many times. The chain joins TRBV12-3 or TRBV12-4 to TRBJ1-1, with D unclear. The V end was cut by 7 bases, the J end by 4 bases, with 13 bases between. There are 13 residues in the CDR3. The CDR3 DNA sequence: TGTGCCAGCACCCCTCTTATCGGCACTGAAGCTTTCTTT. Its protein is CASTPLIGTEAFF.

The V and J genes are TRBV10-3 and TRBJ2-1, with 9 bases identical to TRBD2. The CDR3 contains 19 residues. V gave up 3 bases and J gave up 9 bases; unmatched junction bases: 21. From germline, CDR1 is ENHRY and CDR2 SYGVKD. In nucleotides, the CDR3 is TGTGCCATCAGTGACCCTGGGACTAGCTACGGAGCCAGGCGGGGTGAGCAGTTCTTC. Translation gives CAISDPGTSYGARRGEQFF.

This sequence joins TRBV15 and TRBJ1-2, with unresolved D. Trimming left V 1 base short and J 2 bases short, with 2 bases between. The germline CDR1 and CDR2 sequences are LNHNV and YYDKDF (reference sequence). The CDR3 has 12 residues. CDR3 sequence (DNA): TGTGCCACCAGCAGAGTAAACTATGGCTACACCTTC. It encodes CATSRVNYGYTF. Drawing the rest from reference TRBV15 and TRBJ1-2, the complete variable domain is DAMVIQNPRYQVTQFGKPVTLSCSQTLNHNVMYWYQQKSSQAPKLLFHYYDKDFNNEADTPDNFQSRRPNTSFCFLDIRSPGLGDTAMYLCATSRVNYGYTFGSGTRLTVV.

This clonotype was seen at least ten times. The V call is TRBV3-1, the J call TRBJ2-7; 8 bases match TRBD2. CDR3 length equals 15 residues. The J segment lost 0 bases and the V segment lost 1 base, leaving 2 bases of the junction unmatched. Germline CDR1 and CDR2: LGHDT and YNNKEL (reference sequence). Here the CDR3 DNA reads TGTGCCAGCAGCCAAGCGGGGGGGGTCTCCTACGAGCAGTACTTC. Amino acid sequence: CASSQAGGVSYEQYF.

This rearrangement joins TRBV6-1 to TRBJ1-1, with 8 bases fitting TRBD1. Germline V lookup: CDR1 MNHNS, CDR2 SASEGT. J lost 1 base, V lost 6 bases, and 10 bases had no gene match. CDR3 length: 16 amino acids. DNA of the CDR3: TGTGCCAGCAGAACCTCGCCCAGGGGGCGGAACACTGAAGCTTTCTTT. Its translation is CASRTSPRGRNTEAFF.

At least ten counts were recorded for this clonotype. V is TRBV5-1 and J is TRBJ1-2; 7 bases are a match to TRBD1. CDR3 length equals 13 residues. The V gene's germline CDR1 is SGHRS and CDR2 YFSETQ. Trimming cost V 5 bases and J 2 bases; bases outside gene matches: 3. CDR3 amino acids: CASSQTGNYGYTF. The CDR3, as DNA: TGCGCCAGCAGTCAGACAGGGAACTATGGCTACACCTTC.

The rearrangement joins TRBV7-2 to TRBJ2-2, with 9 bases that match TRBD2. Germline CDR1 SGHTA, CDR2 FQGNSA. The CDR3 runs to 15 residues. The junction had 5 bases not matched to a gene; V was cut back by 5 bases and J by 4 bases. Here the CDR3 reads CASSERTSATGELFF. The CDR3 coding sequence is TGTGCCAGCAGCGAAAGGACTAGCGCCACCGGGGAGCTGTTTTTT.

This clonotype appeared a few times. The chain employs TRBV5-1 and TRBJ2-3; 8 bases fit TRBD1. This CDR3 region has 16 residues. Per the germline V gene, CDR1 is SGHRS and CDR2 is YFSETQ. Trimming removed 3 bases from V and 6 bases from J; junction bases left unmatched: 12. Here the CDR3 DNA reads TGCGCCAGCAGCTGGGGGGCAGGGGGCGGATCGGATACGCAGTATTTT. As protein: CASSWGAGGGSDTQYF.

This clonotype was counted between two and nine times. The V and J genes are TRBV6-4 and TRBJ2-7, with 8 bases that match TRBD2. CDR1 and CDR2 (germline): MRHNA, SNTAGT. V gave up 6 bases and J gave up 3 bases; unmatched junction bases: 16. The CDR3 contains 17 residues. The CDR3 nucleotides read TGTGCCAGCAGCCGTCCCCGGGAGGGGCGTCTGGGCTACGAGCAGTACTTC. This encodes CASSRPREGRLGYEQYF.

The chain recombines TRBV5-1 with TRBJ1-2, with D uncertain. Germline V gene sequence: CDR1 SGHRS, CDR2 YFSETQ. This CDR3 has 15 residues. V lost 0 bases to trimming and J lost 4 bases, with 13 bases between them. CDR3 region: CASSLALSSGYGYTF. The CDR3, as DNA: TGCGCCAGCAGCTTGGCCTTATCTTCTGGCTATGGCTACACCTTC.

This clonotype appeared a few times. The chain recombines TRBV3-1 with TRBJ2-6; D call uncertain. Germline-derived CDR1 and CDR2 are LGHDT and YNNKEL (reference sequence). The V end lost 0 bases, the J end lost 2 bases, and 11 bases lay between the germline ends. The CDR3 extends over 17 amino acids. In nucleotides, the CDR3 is TGTGCCAGCAGCCAAGATAGGTCACGCCCTGGGGCCAACGTCCTGACTTTC. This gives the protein CASSQDRSRPGANVLTF.

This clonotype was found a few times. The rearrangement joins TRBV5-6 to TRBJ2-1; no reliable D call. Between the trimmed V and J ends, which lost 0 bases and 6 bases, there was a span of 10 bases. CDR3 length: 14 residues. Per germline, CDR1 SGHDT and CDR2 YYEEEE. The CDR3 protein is CASSLAHSFNEQFF. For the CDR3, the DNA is TGTGCCAGCAGCTTGGCCCACTCTTTCAATGAGCAGTTCTTC.

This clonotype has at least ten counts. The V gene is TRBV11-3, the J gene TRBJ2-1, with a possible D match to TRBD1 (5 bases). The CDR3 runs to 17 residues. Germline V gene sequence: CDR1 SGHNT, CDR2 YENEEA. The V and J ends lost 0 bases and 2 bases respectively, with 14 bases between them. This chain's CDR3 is CASSLDGLRGTYNEQFF. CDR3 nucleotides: TGTGCCAGCAGCTTAGACGGGTTAAGGGGTACCTACAATGAGCAGTTCTTC.

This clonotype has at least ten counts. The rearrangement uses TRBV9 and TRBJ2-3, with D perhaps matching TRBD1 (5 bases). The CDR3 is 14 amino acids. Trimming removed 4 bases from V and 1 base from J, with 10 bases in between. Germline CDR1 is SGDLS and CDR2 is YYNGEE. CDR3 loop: CASSLWGGTDTQYF. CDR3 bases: TGTGCCAGCAGCCTATGGGGCGGCACAGATACGCAGTATTTT.

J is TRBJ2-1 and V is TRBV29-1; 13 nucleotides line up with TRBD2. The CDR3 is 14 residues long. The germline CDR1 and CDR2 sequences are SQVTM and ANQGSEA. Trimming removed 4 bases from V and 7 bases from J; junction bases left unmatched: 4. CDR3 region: CSVARTSGSNEQFF. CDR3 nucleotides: TGCAGCGTTGCCCGGACTAGCGGGAGTAATGAGCAGTTCTTC.

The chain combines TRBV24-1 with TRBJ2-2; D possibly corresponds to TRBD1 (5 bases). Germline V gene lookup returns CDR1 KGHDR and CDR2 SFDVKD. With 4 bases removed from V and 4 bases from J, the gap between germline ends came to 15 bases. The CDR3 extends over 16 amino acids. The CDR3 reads CATSENTGTLTGELFF. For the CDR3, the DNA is TGTGCCACCAGTGAGAATACAGGCACCCTCACCGGGGAGCTGTTTTTT.

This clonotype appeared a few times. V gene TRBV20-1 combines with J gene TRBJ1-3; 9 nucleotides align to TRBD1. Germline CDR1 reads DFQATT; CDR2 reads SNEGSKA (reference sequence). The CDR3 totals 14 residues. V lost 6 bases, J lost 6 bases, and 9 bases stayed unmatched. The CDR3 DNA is TGCAGTGCCCAGGACAGGGGAATCGTAAACACCATATATTTT. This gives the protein CSAQDRGIVNTIYF.

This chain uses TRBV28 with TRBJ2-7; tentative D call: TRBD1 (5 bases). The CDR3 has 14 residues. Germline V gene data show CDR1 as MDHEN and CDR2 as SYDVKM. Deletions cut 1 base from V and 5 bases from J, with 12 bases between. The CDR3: CASSLSGFEHEQYF. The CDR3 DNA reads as TGTGCCAGCAGTTTATCAGGGTTCGAGCACGAGCAGTACTTC.

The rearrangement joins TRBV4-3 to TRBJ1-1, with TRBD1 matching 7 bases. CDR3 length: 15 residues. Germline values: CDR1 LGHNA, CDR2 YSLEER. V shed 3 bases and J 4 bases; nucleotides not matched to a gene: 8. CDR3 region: CASSQDPTGVTEAFF. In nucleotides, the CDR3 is TGCGCCAGCAGCCAGGATCCTACAGGGGTCACTGAAGCTTTCTTT.

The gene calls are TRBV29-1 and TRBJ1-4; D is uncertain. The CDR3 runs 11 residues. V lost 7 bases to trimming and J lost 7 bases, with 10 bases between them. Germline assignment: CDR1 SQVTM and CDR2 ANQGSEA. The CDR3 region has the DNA TGCAGCGCTCTATCGGCTGAAAAACTGTTTTTT. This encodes CSALSAEKLFF.

The CDR3 coding sequence is TGCAGTGCTAGTTCCGGAGGCGGGGAGCTGTTTTTT. Translated: CSASSGGGELFF. The chain recombines TRBV20-1 with TRBJ2-2; D perhaps matches TRBD2 (5 bases). Germline loops: CDR1 DFQATT, CDR2 SNEGSKA (reference sequence). V lost 3 bases to trimming and J lost 7 bases, with 9 bases between them. This CDR3 contains 12 residues.

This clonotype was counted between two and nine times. CDR3 sequence reads: CASSRTGRGAEQFF. CDR3 bases: TGTGCCAGCAGTCGAACGGGAAGGGGGGCTGAGCAGTTCTTC. This chain links TRBV12-3 or TRBV12-4 with TRBJ2-1; D could derive from TRBD1 or TRBD2 (6 bases each). The CDR3 spans 14 residues. The V end lost 5 bases, the J end lost 9 bases, and 17 bases lay between the germline ends.

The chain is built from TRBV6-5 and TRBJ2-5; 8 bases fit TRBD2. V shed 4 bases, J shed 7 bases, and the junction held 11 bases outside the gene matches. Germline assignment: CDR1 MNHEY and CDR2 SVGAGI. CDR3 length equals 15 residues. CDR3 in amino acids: CASSSASGGQGTQYF. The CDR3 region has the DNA TGTGCCAGCAGTTCGGCGAGCGGGGGCCAGGGGACCCAGTACTTC.

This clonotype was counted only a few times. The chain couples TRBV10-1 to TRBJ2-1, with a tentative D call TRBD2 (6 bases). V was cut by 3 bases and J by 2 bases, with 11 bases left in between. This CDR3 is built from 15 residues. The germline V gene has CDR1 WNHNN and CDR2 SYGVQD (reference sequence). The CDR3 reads CASSEWGVTYNEQFF. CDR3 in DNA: TGCGCCAGCAGTGAATGGGGGGTCACCTACAATGAGCAGTTCTTC.

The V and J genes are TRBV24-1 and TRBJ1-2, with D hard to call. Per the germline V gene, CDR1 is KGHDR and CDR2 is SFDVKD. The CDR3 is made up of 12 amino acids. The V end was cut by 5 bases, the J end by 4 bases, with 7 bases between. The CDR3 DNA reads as TGTGCCACCAGTGCACCCGGCTATGGCTACACCTTC. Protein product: CATSAPGYGYTF.

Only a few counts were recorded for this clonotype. CDR3 protein: CASTLQGANSPLHF. In DNA form, the CDR3 reads TGTGCCAGCACCCTACAGGGCGCTAATTCACCCCTCCACTTT. The rearrangement uses TRBV6-1 and TRBJ1-6, with D tentatively TRBD1 (6 bases). The germline CDR1 and CDR2 sequences are MNHNS and SASEGT. The CDR3 extends over 14 amino acids. V was trimmed by 7 bases and J by 6 bases, leaving 13 bases between them.

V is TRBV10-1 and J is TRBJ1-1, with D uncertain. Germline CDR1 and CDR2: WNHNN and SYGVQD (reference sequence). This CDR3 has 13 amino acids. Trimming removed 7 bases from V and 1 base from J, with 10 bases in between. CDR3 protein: CASTLGQNTEAFF. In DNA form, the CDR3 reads TGCGCCAGCACCCTGGGCCAGAACACTGAAGCTTTCTTT.

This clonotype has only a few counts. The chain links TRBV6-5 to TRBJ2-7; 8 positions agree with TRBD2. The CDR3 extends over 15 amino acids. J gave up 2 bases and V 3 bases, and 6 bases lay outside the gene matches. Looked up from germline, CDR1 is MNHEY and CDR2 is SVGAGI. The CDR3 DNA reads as TGTGCCAGCAGTTATTTTGCGGGGGGTACCTACGAGCAGTACTTC. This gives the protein CASSYFAGGTYEQYF.

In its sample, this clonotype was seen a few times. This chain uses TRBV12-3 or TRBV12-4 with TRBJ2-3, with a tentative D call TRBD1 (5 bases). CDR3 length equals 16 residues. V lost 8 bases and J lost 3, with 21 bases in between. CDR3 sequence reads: CASQNSSRRGTDTQYF. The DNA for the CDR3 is TGTGCCAGCCAGAATTCCTCCCGTAGGGGAACAGATACGCAGTATTTT.